The present TCR beta chain was sequenced within a study of blood T cell repertoires in COVID-19. At the level of the study: COVID-19 samples, acute and convalescent, were from the United States, Italy and Spain.

Here immunoSEQ multiplex PCR was the method, and the copy in TCRdb shows in-frame clones only, minus some. The sample holds hundreds of thousands of clones, 65% to 85% seen once. The sequence was obtained from a woman in her thirties or forties with active or convalescent COVID-19. Sequencing used peripheral blood.

The CDR3 nucleotides are TGTGCCTGGGGACTAGGACAGGGTACCTACAATGAGCAGTTCTTC. This sequence encodes CAWGLGQGTYNEQFF. J is TRBJ2-1 and V is TRBV30; possible D gene TRBD1, 8 bases. The length of the CDR3 is 15 residues. Germline V gene sequence: CDR1 GTSNPN, CDR2 SVGIG (reference sequence). With 5 bases removed from V and 2 bases from J, the gap between germline ends came to 16 bases.